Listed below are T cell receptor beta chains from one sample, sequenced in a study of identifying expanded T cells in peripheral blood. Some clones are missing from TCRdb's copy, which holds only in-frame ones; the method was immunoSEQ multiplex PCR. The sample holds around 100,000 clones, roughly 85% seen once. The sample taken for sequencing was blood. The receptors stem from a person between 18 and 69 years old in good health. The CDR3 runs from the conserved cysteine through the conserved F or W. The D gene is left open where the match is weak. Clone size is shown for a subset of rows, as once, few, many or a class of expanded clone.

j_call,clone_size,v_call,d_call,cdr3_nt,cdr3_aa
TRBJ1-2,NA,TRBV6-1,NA,TGTGCCAGCAGTGAAGCGGGGACGGCTGCGGCCGGCACCTTC,CASSEAGTAAAGTF
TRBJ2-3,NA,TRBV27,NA,TGTGCCAGCGGCGAGAACGCCGACACAGATACGCAGTATTTT,CASGENADTDTQYF
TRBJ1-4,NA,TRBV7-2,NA,TGTGCCAGCAGCTTCCTGGACAGCCCTAATGGATATTATAATGAAAAACTGTTTTTT,CASSFLDSPNGYYNEKLFF
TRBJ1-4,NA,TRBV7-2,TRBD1,TGTGCCAGCAGCTTCTCCTTGAACAGGGGAGAAAAACTGTTTTTT,CASSFSLNRGEKLFF
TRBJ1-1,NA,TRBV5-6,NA,TGTGCCAGCAGCTGGGCACTCCAGGGTTGGGACACTGAAGCTTTCTTT,CASSWALQGWDTEAFF
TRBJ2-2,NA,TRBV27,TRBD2,TGTGCCAGCAGTTTACTCCCTCCGGGACTAGCGGGGGGGGGTACCGGGGAGCTGTTTTTT,CASSLLPPGLAGGGTGELFF
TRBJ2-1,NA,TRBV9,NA,TGTGCCAGCAGCCCCCAGGACATCTTCTACAATGAGCAGTTCTTC,CASSPQDIFYNEQFF
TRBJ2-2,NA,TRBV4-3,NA,TGCGCCAGCAGCCAAGTCCTTCCGGGACTCGGCACCGGGGAGCTGTTTTTT,CASSQVLPGLGTGELFF
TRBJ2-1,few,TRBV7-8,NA,TGTGCCAGCAGCGCCTCTGGAGATCCCTACAATGAGCAGTTCTTC,CASSASGDPYNEQFF
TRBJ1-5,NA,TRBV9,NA,TGTGCCAGCAGCGCCCAAGACAGGTCCCAGCCCCAGCATTTT,CASSAQDRSQPQHF
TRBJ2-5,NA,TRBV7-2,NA,TGTGCCAGCAGCTTTATCGGGAGAAGGGAGACCCAGTACTTC,CASSFIGRRETQYF
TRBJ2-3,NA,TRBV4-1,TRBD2,TGCGCCAGCAGCTCACTACGTGTCAGCGGGGGTTTAGCAGATACGCAGTATTTT,CASSSLRVSGGLADTQYF
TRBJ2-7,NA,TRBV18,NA,TGTGCCAGCTCACCTCAATGGCAGGCGGCCACGGAGTACTTC,CASSPQWQAATEYF
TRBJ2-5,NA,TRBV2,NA,TGTGCCAGTAGAGTGGGGGGGACACCCCAAGAGACCCAGTACTTC,CASRVGGTPQETQYF